The next 19 T cell receptor beta chains were all read from a single sample in a study of T cells in women clearing cervical HPV infection. Sequencing was performed with immunoSEQ multiplex PCR; in TCRdb, only in-frame clones are kept and a portion is missing. Across fewer than 30,000 clones, the top ten clones capture about a sixth of the sample. The source material was blood buffy coat. The source is a woman aged 18-70 years with a cervical HPV16 infection that either progressed to CIN3+ or cleared (not recorded which).

A note on this clone: Read data end 3 residues before the CDR3 end; the end is taken from the germline J gene. V and J are TRBV5-6 and TRBJ1-1; 8 bases agree with TRBD1. CDR1 and CDR2 from the germline V gene are SGHDT and YYEEEE. The V gene end was trimmed by 2 bases and the J gene end by 0 bases; junction bases not matched to a gene: 3. This CDR3 is built from 15 residues. CDR3 protein: CASSFPGQVNTEAFF. The sequenced CDR3 bases are TGTGCCAGCAGCTTTCCGGGACAGGTGAACACTGAA.

A word on this clone: With the read ending 3 residues before the CDR3 end, the germline J gene is used to fill in that end. The chain joins TRBV7-2 to TRBJ2-3; D is ambiguous. The CDR3 totals 13 residues. Between the trimmed V and J ends, which lost 5 bases and 3 bases, there was a span of 9 bases. CDR1 is SGHTA and CDR2 is FQGNSA in the germline V gene. CDR3 region: CASSTQRTDTQYF. The CDR3 bases that were read are TGTGCCAGCAGCACCCAGAGGACAGATACG.

With respect to this clone: From the germline J gene comes the end of the CDR3, since the read stops 3 residues before it. The chain employs TRBV7-9 and TRBJ2-2; 9 bases align to TRBD1. The CDR3 has 15 residues. From germline, CDR1 is SEHNR and CDR2 FQNEAQ (reference sequence). CDR3 residues: CASSLEQGAREKLFF. The DNA read from the CDR3 is TGTGCCAGCAGCTTAGAACAGGGGGCAAGGGAAAAG.

As for this clone: The CDR3 is cut off 3 residues early in the read; its end comes from the germline J gene. The chain has TRBV7-9 and TRBJ2-2, with a tentative D call TRBD1 (6 bases). CDR3 length equals 14 residues. CDR1 is SEHNR and CDR2 is FQNEAQ in the germline V gene (reference sequence). The DNA read from the CDR3 is TGTGCCAGCACCCCGGGACAAACTAATGAAAAG. Protein sequence: CASTPGQTNEK. The whole CDR3 is CASTPGQTNEKLFF. The full variable domain, its missing parts supplied by reference TRBV7-9 and TRBJ2-2, is DTGVSQNPRHKITKRGQNVTFRCDPISEHNRLYWYRQTLGQGPEFLTYFQNEAQLEKSRLLSDRFSAERPKGSFSTLEIQRTEQGDSAMYLCASTPGQTNEKLFFGEGSRLTVL.

Concerning this clone: The read is 3 residues too short to cover the CDR3 end, so that end is filled in from the germline J gene. V is TRBV12-5 and J is TRBJ2-1, with D possibly being TRBD2 (6 bases). Trimming pared 1 base from V and 4 bases from J, leaving 11 bases between. This CDR3 comprises 15 residues. CDR1 is LGHNT, CDR2 FRNRAP, per germline. The CDR3 bases that were read are TGTGCTAGTGGTTTGGGGACTACTCATTACAATGAG. Its translation is CASGLGTTHYNE. The entire CDR3 sequence reads CASGLGTTHYNEQFF. Full variable domain (remainder filled in from reference TRBV12-5 and TRBJ2-1): DARVTQTPRHKVTEMGQEVTMRCQPILGHNTVFWYRQTMMQGLELLAYFRNRAPLDDSGMPKDRFSAEMPDATLATLKIQPSEPRDSAVYFCASGLGTTHYNEQFFGPGTRLTVL.

Regarding this clone: The read comes to an end 3 residues before the CDR3 does, leaving the germline J gene to fill in the end. V and J are TRBV7-3 and TRBJ1-1; D is perhaps TRBD1 (5 bases). Germline V gene lookup returns CDR1 SGHTA and CDR2 FQGTGA. The CDR3 consists of 15 residues. Trimming pared 0 bases from V and 4 bases from J, leaving 12 bases between. The CDR3 sequence is CASSLTAGRVTEAFF. CDR3 DNA (partial): TGTGCCAGCAGCTTAACGGCAGGGAGGGTCACTGAA.

As for this clone: The CDR3 extends 3 residues past the end of the read, so its final part is completed from the germline J gene. The chain has TRBV19 and TRBJ1-2, with 7 bases lining up with TRBD1. In germline, CDR1 is LNHDA, CDR2 SQIVND (reference sequence). This CDR3 has 15 amino acids. CDR3 residues: CASSKTGANSYDYTF. Partial CDR3 DNA: TGTGCCAGTAGTAAAACAGGGGCCAACTCCTACGAC.

About this clone itself: Coverage ceases 3 residues before the CDR3 finishes, and the germline J gene fills in the end. The chain carries TRBV30 and TRBJ1-1; D unresolved. V was clipped by 0 bases and J by 7 bases, with 12 bases between them. Germline values: CDR1 GTSNPN, CDR2 SVGIG (reference sequence). The CDR3 runs to 13 residues. The CDR3 region is CAWSVGGWIEAFF. CDR3 DNA (partial): TGTGCCTGGAGTGTAGGAGGGTGGATTGAA.

Turning to this clone: The CDR3 extends 3 residues past the end of the read, so its final part is completed from the germline J gene. This chain links TRBV30 with TRBJ2-4; a weak D match, TRBD1 (6 bases). Germline loops: CDR1 GTSNPN, CDR2 SVGIG (reference sequence). This CDR3 spans 12 amino acids. CDR3 DNA (partial): TGTGCCTGGAGTCCGACAGGTTATGGT. This sequence encodes CAWSPTGYG. The full CDR3 is CAWSPTGYGQYF.

Concerning this clone itself: The read terminates 3 residues before the CDR3 end, so the remaining end is supplied by the germline J gene. The chain employs TRBV7-8 and TRBJ1-5, with 8 nucleotides matching TRBD1. The CDR3 spans 16 residues. V was pared by 5 bases and J by 0 bases, with 6 bases of the junction left unmatched. The germline V gene has CDR1 SGHVS and CDR2 FQNEAQ. The part of the CDR3 DNA that was read is TGTGCCAGCAGCCCAGACAGGGGCCATAGCAATCAGCCC. Amino acid sequence: CASSPDRGHSNQP. The whole CDR3 reads CASSPDRGHSNQPQHF.

Regarding this clone: The sequence runs out 3 residues before the end of the CDR3; the remainder is reconstructed from the germline J gene. The V and J genes are TRBV30 and TRBJ2-5, with a tentative D call TRBD2 (5 bases). Germline assignment: CDR1 GTSNPN and CDR2 SVGIG (reference sequence). This CDR3 comprises 12 residues. The germline V and J ends were trimmed by 8 bases and 4 bases, with 14 bases remaining between them. The sequenced part of the CDR3 DNA is TGTGCCACCAGCCGGGGTGGAGAGACC. Its translation is CATSRGGET. The entire CDR3 reads CATSRGGETQYF.

Remarks on this clone: The read comes to an end 3 residues before the CDR3 does, leaving the germline J gene to fill in the end. The chain has TRBV5-1 and TRBJ2-3; D is unclear. The ends were cut back, 0 bases at V and 4 bases at J, with 15 bases in the middle. Germline lookup yields CDR1 SGHRS and CDR2 YFSETQ. CDR3 size: 16 residues. The CDR3 reads CASSLEFAQTSDTQYF. The DNA read from the CDR3 is TGCGCCAGCAGCTTGGAGTTCGCGCAGACTTCAGATACG.

With regard to this clone: The CDR3 goes on 3 residues after the read ends, and that part is filled in from the germline J gene. The rearrangement links TRBV18 to TRBJ1-4, with 8 positions matching TRBD1. Germline V gives CDR1 KGHSH, CDR2 LQKENI. This CDR3 spans 18 amino acids. J was trimmed by 0 bases and V by 6 bases; bases with no gene match: 12. The CDR3 spells CASSPRQGISATNEKLFF. CDR3 DNA, as far as it was read: TGTGCCAGCTCGCCTCGACAGGGGATCTCAGCAACTAATGAAAAA. Full variable domain (outside the CDR3, taken from reference TRBV18 and TRBJ1-4): NAGVMQNPRHLVRRRGQEARLRCSPMKGHSHVYWYRQLPEEGLKFMVYLQKENIIDESGMPKERFSAEFPKEGPSILRIQQVVRGDSAAYFCASSPRQGISATNEKLFFGSGTQLSVL.

CDR3 residues: CASSRASGTYDYTF. CDR3 bases read: TGTGCCAGTAGTAGGGCTAGCGGAACCTACGAC. V usage is TRBV19 and J usage is TRBJ1-2; D gene unclear. The CDR3 goes on 3 residues after the read ends, and that part is filled in from the germline J gene. Germline V lookup: CDR1 LNHDA, CDR2 SQIVND (reference sequence). CDR3 length: 14 amino acids.

For this clone: With the read ending 3 residues before the CDR3 end, the germline J gene is used to fill in that end. This chain joins TRBV19 and TRBJ1-4; the D gene is possibly TRBD1 (6 bases). Germline loops: CDR1 LNHDA, CDR2 SQIVND (reference sequence). The CDR3 has 14 amino acids. V was shortened by 3 bases and J by 7 bases, with 12 bases between the two germline ends. The DNA read from the CDR3 is TGTGCCAGTAGTATTACAGGGCGTGGTGAAAAA. As protein: CASSITGRGEK. The whole CDR3 protein reads CASSITGRGEKLFF.

In the case of this clone: The read stops 3 residues short of the end of the CDR3; the missing end is completed from the germline J gene. The V gene is TRBV20-1, the J gene TRBJ2-3; 12 bases are shared with TRBD2. This CDR3 contains 13 residues. Germline CDR1 reads DFQATT; CDR2 reads SNEGSKA (reference sequence). This CDR3 is CSAGLAGKNTQYF. CDR3 bases read: TGCAGCGCTGGACTAGCGGGGAAAAATACG.

Comment on this clone: Coverage ceases 3 residues before the CDR3 finishes, and the germline J gene fills in the end. V usage is TRBV30 and J usage is TRBJ1-6; D ambiguous. The germline V gene has CDR1 GTSNPN and CDR2 SVGIG (reference sequence). The CDR3 has 12 residues. The V gene lost 7 bases and the J gene lost 10 bases, with 14 bases spanning the gap. The DNA read from the CDR3 is TGTGCCTTCCCACGGACTGGGTCACCC. It specifies CAFPRTGSP. The CDR3 as a whole reads CAFPRTGSPLHF.

Of note for this clone: The read stops 3 residues short of the end of the CDR3; the missing end is completed from the germline J gene. This chain links TRBV14 with TRBJ2-4; D may be TRBD2 (5 bases). V shed 0 bases and J shed 3 bases, with 12 bases lying between them. This CDR3 region has 16 residues. From germline, CDR1 is SGHDN and CDR2 FVKESK. CDR3 sequence reads: CASSQDTGFGKNIQYF. CDR3 DNA, as far as it was read: TGTGCCAGCAGCCAAGATACGGGGTTTGGCAAAAACATT.

A remark on this clone: The read falls 3 residues short of the CDR3 end, and the missing part is taken from the germline J gene. The chain has TRBV6-2 or TRBV6-3 and TRBJ2-4, with a weak D call TRBD1 (6 bases). CDR3 size: 12 residues. CDR1 and CDR2 (germline): MNHEY, SVGEGT. CDR3 residues: CASSYRDTGQYF. CDR3 DNA, as far as it was read: TGTGCCAGCAGTTACAGGGACACTGGT.